Each of the 27 T cell receptor beta chains below was sequenced from the same sample in a study of shared clonotypes between healthy human individuals. Clones were sequenced by immunoSEQ multiplex PCR, and TCRdb holds only the in-frame ones, with some missing. The sample consists of over a million clones, roughly 96% of them appearing once. Sequenced material: naive CD4+ T cells sorted from blood. The subset was: CD45RA+ positively selected. The receptors originated from a young man in good health.

V is TRBV5-1 and J is TRBJ2-1; D unclear. Germline loops: CDR1 SGHRS, CDR2 YFSETQ. V was cut by 0 bases and J by 8 bases, with 9 bases left in between. The CDR3 is 13 amino acids. In DNA, the CDR3 is TGCGCCAGCAGCTTGGACCTTTTAGATGAGCAGTTCTTC. Amino acids: CASSLDLLDEQFF.

CDR3 coding DNA: TGTGCCAGCAGCTTTCTCCAACCCGACTCAGATACGCAGTATTTT. Its translation: CASSFLQPDSDTQYF. The genes are TRBV11-2 and TRBJ2-3; no definite D call. Between the trimmed V and J ends, which lost 3 bases and 4 bases, there was a span of 14 bases. This CDR3 is built from 15 residues. CDR1 is SGHAT, CDR2 FQNNGV, per germline.

The rearrangement links TRBV5-1 to TRBJ1-2; 7 nucleotides agree with TRBD1. Germline V gene sequence: CDR1 SGHRS, CDR2 YFSETQ. With V trimmed by 4 bases and J by 0 bases, 9 bases remained unmatched. CDR3 length equals 16 residues. The CDR3 here is CASSPGTVKTNYGYTF. CDR3 coding DNA: TGCGCCAGCAGCCCGGGGACAGTGAAGACTAACTATGGCTACACCTTC.

This chain connects TRBV15 to TRBJ2-1; D is perhaps TRBD2 (6 bases). The V gene's germline CDR1 is LNHNV and CDR2 YYDKDF (reference sequence). Between the trimmed V and J ends, which lost 0 bases and 8 bases, there was a span of 11 bases. The CDR3 length is 14 residues. The CDR3: CATSRDRTGDEQFF. CDR3 DNA sequence: TGTGCCACCAGCAGAGATAGAACGGGAGATGAGCAGTTCTTC. Full variable domain (remainder filled in from reference TRBV15 and TRBJ2-1): DAMVIQNPRYQVTQFGKPVTLSCSQTLNHNVMYWYQQKSSQAPKLLFHYYDKDFNNEADTPDNFQSRRPNTSFCFLDIRSPGLGDTAMYLCATSRDRTGDEQFFGPGTRLTVL.

V is TRBV9 and J is TRBJ2-2; D not certain. This CDR3 is 14 amino acids long. V was shortened by 0 bases and J by 6 bases, with 9 bases between the two germline ends. Germline loops: CDR1 SGDLS, CDR2 YYNGEE. CDR3 DNA: TGTGCCAGCAGCGTAGTCGCCCAAGCCGGGGAGCTGTTTTTT. It codes for CASSVVAQAGELFF.

A single count supports this clone. The gene calls are TRBV10-1 and TRBJ2-5; tentatively, D is TRBD2 (6 bases). Germline V lookup: CDR1 WNHNN, CDR2 SYGVQD (reference sequence). V was shortened by 10 bases and J by 1 base, with 22 bases between the two germline ends. The CDR3 length is 16 residues. In DNA form, the CDR3 reads TGCGCCATGAGGAGGAGGTCGGCGGGAATCCAAGAGACCCAGTACTTC. Protein sequence: CAMRRRSAGIQETQYF.

The chain employs TRBV9 and TRBJ2-2; 12 positions match TRBD1. This CDR3 comprises 20 residues. V lost 2 bases, J lost 4 bases, and 15 bases stayed unmatched. Germline CDR1 SGDLS, CDR2 YYNGEE. The DNA for the CDR3 is TGTGCCAGCAGCGTTAGGGGACAGGGGGCGACCCGCCTGACCACCGGGGAGCTGTTTTTT. It translates to CASSVRGQGATRLTTGELFF.

V usage is TRBV5-1 and J usage is TRBJ2-5, with 9 nucleotides matching TRBD2. The J segment lost 5 bases and the V segment lost 1 base, leaving 6 bases of the junction unmatched. The CDR3 spans 15 residues. CDR1 SGHRS and CDR2 YFSETQ come from the germline V gene. CDR3 nucleotide sequence: TGCGCCAGCAGCTTGAGTCTAGCGGGACGGGAGACCCAGTACTTC. Protein sequence: CASSLSLAGRETQYF.

The chain recombines TRBV7-9 with TRBJ2-3, with 9 bases identical to TRBD2. The CDR3 is made up of 16 amino acids. Germline-derived CDR1 and CDR2 are SEHNR and FQNEAQ (reference sequence). The V segment lost 6 bases and the J segment 7 bases; nucleotides outside the gene matches: 14. CDR3 sequence (DNA): TGTGCCAGCAGTTCTGGCTGGCGGGAGGGGGGGCATACGCAGTATTTT. Amino acid sequence: CASSSGWREGGHTQYF.

The chain employs TRBV28 and TRBJ1-2, with D unclear. V was trimmed by 7 bases and J by 4 bases, leaving 16 bases between them. This CDR3 spans 14 amino acids. The germline V gene has CDR1 MDHEN and CDR2 SYDVKM. CDR3 DNA: TGTGCCAGCACTCTCCCGGGTTTCGGCTATGGCTACACCTTC. It is translated as CASTLPGFGYGYTF.

The chain uses TRBV5-1 and TRBJ1-1; D unresolved. The CDR3 runs 14 residues. Germline lookup yields CDR1 SGHRS and CDR2 YFSETQ. V was shortened by 1 base and J by 1 base, with 8 bases between the two germline ends. CDR3 DNA sequence: TGCGCCAGCAGCTTGTTCCCAGGGAACACTGAAGCTTTCTTT. This translates into CASSLFPGNTEAFF.

The chain employs TRBV9 and TRBJ2-1; TRBD2 agrees at 7 bases. Germline trimming cut 0 bases from V and 13 bases from J; bases unmatched to any gene: 13. From germline, CDR1 is SGDLS and CDR2 YYNGEE. This CDR3 contains 15 residues. As DNA, the CDR3 is TGTGCCAGCAGCGTAGGGCCGGGGACTAACCGGGAACAGTTCTTC. Its translation: CASSVGPGTNREQFF.

The V gene is TRBV5-1, the J gene TRBJ2-1; 8 positions agree with TRBD2. This CDR3 is 15 amino acids long. The V and J ends lost 0 bases and 10 bases, in that order; junction bases with no gene match: 9. Germline assignment: CDR1 SGHRS and CDR2 YFSETQ. CDR3 sequence (DNA): TGCGCCAGCAGCTTGGCAGGTAGCGGGAACAGCGAGCAGTTCTTC. Protein sequence: CASSLAGSGNSEQFF.

This rearrangement joins TRBV6-1 to TRBJ2-3; D gene uncertain. Trimming shortened V by 6 bases and J by 6 bases, and 10 bases separated the two germline ends. Looked up from germline, CDR1 is MNHNS and CDR2 is SASEGT. This CDR3 has 12 amino acids. In DNA, the CDR3 is TGTGCCAGCAGCCTCCACGGGGATACGCAGTATTTT. The encoded protein is CASSLHGDTQYF.

The chain joins TRBV18 to TRBJ1-4; a possible D gene is TRBD1 (5 bases). Germline V gene data show CDR1 as KGHSH and CDR2 as LQKENI. The CDR3 is 15 residues long. Between the trimmed V and J ends, which lost 4 bases and 8 bases, there was a span of 17 bases. The CDR3 region has the DNA TGTGCCAGCTCACTTACCCGTACCGGGGGGGAAAAACTGTTTTTT. This encodes CASSLTRTGGEKLFF.

This rearrangement joins TRBV6-6 to TRBJ2-1, with D tentatively TRBD1 (6 bases). V lost 8 bases and J lost 3, with 14 bases in between. The CDR3 is 14 residues long. The germline V gene encodes CDR1 MNHNY and CDR2 SVGAGI (reference sequence). CDR3 protein: CASVQGQYYNEQFF. CDR3 sequence (DNA): TGTGCCAGCGTCCAGGGACAATACTACAATGAGCAGTTCTTC.

With regard to this clone: Other DNA sequences from this sample encode an identical CDR3 as well. The J gene is TRBJ1-1, the V gene TRBV2, with D tentatively TRBD1 (5 bases). Trimming removed 6 bases at V and 2 bases at J, with 13 bases between. This CDR3 is built from 14 residues. Germline values: CDR1 SNHLY, CDR2 FYNNEI. CDR3 bases: TGTGCCAGCAGCGAGCGTGGGGGAAACACTGAAGCTTTCTTT. Protein: CASSERGGNTEAFF.

The chain joins TRBV11-2 to TRBJ2-3; TRBD1 aligns across 7 bases. This CDR3 comprises 14 residues. The germline CDR1 and CDR2 sequences are SGHAT and FQNNGV. V dropped 5 bases and J dropped 4; count of bases not matched to a gene: 6. The DNA for the CDR3 is TGTGCCAGCAGCGGGAAGGGACAGCCAGATACGCAGTATTTT. Encoded protein: CASSGKGQPDTQYF.

The rearrangement uses TRBV28 and TRBJ1-1, with a possible D match to TRBD1 (6 bases). V was shortened by 3 bases and J by 1 base, with 21 bases between the two germline ends. Germline-derived CDR1 and CDR2 are MDHEN and SYDVKM. This CDR3 comprises 18 residues. CDR3 in amino acids: CASSFAGQWASRNTEAFF. Here the CDR3 DNA reads TGTGCCAGCAGTTTCGCCGGACAGTGGGCGAGTAGGAACACTGAAGCTTTCTTT.

The V and J genes are TRBV4-1 and TRBJ2-4, with 9 bases that match TRBD2. Germline V gives CDR1 MGHRA, CDR2 YSYEKL. The CDR3 has 18 amino acids. The junction had 10 bases not matched to a gene; V was cut back by 4 bases and J by 0 bases. CDR3 coding DNA: TGCGCCAGCAGCCTCGGACTAGCGCGAACCCTAGCCAAAAACATTCAGTACTTC. As protein: CASSLGLARTLAKNIQYF.

The chain links TRBV30 to TRBJ2-7; D perhaps matches TRBD1 (6 bases). CDR1 and CDR2 (germline): GTSNPN, SVGIG (reference sequence). The CDR3 extends over 15 amino acids. CDR3 DNA sequence: TGTGCTGCCGAGAGACAGGTGTCCAAAAACCTCGAGCAGTACTTC. Encoded protein: CAAERQVSKNLEQYF.

The chain has TRBV28 and TRBJ2-7; 9 nucleotides match TRBD1. CDR3 size: 14 residues. The germline CDR1 and CDR2 sequences are MDHEN and SYDVKM. Trimming took 6 bases from V and 2 from J; bases not matched to a gene: 5. In nucleotides, the CDR3 is TGTGCCAGCAGCGGACAGGGGAGCCCCTACGAGCAGTACTTC. Its protein is CASSGQGSPYEQYF. Supplemented by reference TRBV28 and TRBJ2-7, the full variable domain reads DVKVTQSSRYLVKRTGEKVFLECVQDMDHENMFWYRQDPGLGLRLIYFSYDVKMKEKGDIPEGYSVSREKKERFSLILESASTNQTSMYLCASSGQGSPYEQYFGPGTRLTVT.

J is TRBJ1-1 and V is TRBV6-6; D might be TRBD1 (6 bases). The germline V gene has CDR1 MNHNY and CDR2 SVGAGI (reference sequence). The CDR3 spans 11 residues. The ends were cut back, 6 bases at V and 12 bases at J, with 14 bases in the middle. The CDR3 nucleotides read TGTGCCAGCAGGTACAGGGACCTTCCTTTCTTT. Translated: CASRYRDLPFF.

V usage is TRBV28 and J usage is TRBJ1-1; a possible D gene is TRBD1 (5 bases). Germline lookup yields CDR1 MDHEN and CDR2 SYDVKM. Trimming removed 10 bases at V and 5 bases at J, with 23 bases between. This CDR3 spans 15 amino acids. The CDR3 region is CATHWGGKARTEAFF. CDR3 nucleotides: TGTGCCACCCACTGGGGGGGGAAGGCGAGGACTGAAGCTTTCTTT.

This chain links TRBV15 with TRBJ1-3; D not certain. Germline V gene lookup returns CDR1 LNHNV and CDR2 YYDKDF (reference sequence). CDR3 length equals 14 residues. V lost 0 bases, J lost 3 bases, and 6 bases lay in between. CDR3 protein: CATSRDGNGNTIYF. The CDR3 DNA sequence: TGTGCCACCAGCAGAGATGGAAATGGAAACACCATATATTTT.

The chain employs TRBV7-3 and TRBJ1-4, with D tentatively TRBD1 (5 bases). The germline V gene has CDR1 SGHTA and CDR2 FQGTGA. The CDR3 runs 15 residues. The V end lost 0 bases, the J end lost 2 bases, and 7 bases lay between the germline ends. As DNA, the CDR3 is TGTGCCAGCAGCTTAACAGGGGCCACTAATGAAAAACTGTTTTTT. As protein: CASSLTGATNEKLFF.

The chain is built from TRBV15 and TRBJ1-1; D is possibly TRBD1 (6 bases). Trimming pared 0 bases from V and 6 bases from J, leaving 20 bases between. From germline, CDR1 is LNHNV and CDR2 YYDKDF (reference sequence). This CDR3 comprises 17 residues. CDR3 region: CATSRDSLAGEVAEAFF. The DNA for the CDR3 is TGTGCCACCAGCAGAGATTCCCTCGCAGGGGAGGTCGCTGAAGCTTTCTTT.